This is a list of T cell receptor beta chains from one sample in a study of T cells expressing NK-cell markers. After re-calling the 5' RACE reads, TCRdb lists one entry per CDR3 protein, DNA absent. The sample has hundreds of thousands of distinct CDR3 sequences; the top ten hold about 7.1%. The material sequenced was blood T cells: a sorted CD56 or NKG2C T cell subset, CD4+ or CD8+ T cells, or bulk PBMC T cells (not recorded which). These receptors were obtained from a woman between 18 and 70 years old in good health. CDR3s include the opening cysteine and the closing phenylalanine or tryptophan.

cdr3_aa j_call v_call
CASSFSGGAEETQYF TRBJ2-5 TRBV7-2
CASRLSTNEQFF TRBJ2-1 TRBV5-4
CASSSDRETYEQYF TRBJ2-7 TRBV28
CASSYSMVPYEQYF TRBJ2-7 TRBV6-5
CASRSDGSGANVLTF TRBJ2-6 TRBV5-4
CSVDSGGRTDTQYF TRBJ2-3 TRBV29-1
CASTYRPDTQYF TRBJ2-3 TRBV5-6
CASRVNLIQGAYYGYTF TRBJ1-2 TRBV2
CASSLEPSAYGYTF TRBJ1-2 TRBV5-5
CASSEDTSYNEQFF TRBJ2-1 TRBV2
CASSPLAGKTYEQYF TRBJ2-7 TRBV18
CASSLMALQETQYF TRBJ2-5 TRBV12-3/TRBV12-4
CASTALTAKNIQYF TRBJ2-4 TRBV12-3/TRBV12-4
CASSLTSGASNEQFF TRBJ2-1 TRBV27
CASSLAGWGETEAFF TRBJ1-1 TRBV7-9
CASSQEGGLAGVGSYNEQFF TRBJ2-1 TRBV14
CASSLAVAGYNEQFF TRBJ2-1 TRBV7-8
CSARGLGNEQFF TRBJ2-1 TRBV20-1
CASSLAAVGTEAFF TRBJ1-1 TRBV12-3/TRBV12-4
CSVEGGIAGVHEQYF TRBJ2-7 TRBV29-1
CASSLTKDSYNEQFF TRBJ2-1 TRBV4-1
CASSSLTSADTQYF TRBJ2-3 TRBV5-1
CASSSRTSGRLNEQFF TRBJ2-1 TRBV6-4
CASSLGVEQYF TRBJ2-7 TRBV7-2
CASSLVRGYGYTF TRBJ1-2 TRBV6-5
CASQDGTGYNSPLHF TRBJ1-6 TRBV27
CASSFPQSEAFF TRBJ1-1 TRBV12-3/TRBV12-4
CSGRQGPSYEQYF TRBJ2-7 TRBV20-1
CASSSPGGTNEKLFF TRBJ1-4 TRBV12-3/TRBV12-4
CASSGLGDRVGHTQYF TRBJ2-3 TRBV5-1
CASSPPGTAQETQYF TRBJ2-5 TRBV18
CSVDGAQDEQYF TRBJ2-7 TRBV29-1
CATSDRTSGNNEQFF TRBJ2-1 TRBV24-1
CSARDDPFAEQFF TRBJ2-1 TRBV20-1
CASSYGRTTYNEQFF TRBJ2-1 TRBV6-2/TRBV6-3
CSAPRLAGESYNEQFF TRBJ2-1 TRBV20-1
CASSFRGFGTGELFF TRBJ2-2 TRBV9
CASSQRGQYNQPQHF TRBJ1-5 TRBV4-3
CSARDGDEGGFRETQYF TRBJ2-5 TRBV20-1
CASSFGQGGEKLFF TRBJ1-4 TRBV7-9
CASSPSSRPQHF TRBJ1-5 TRBV6-2/TRBV6-3
CASSYLDEKLFF TRBJ1-4 TRBV6-6
CASSSTGGSGNTIYF TRBJ1-3 TRBV12-3/TRBV12-4
CATSDETSGPRYEQFF TRBJ2-1 TRBV24-1
CASSSSPGSNEKLFF TRBJ1-4 TRBV5-5
CASTPRSGSYGYTF TRBJ1-2 TRBV25-1
CASSPTWYGYTF TRBJ1-2 TRBV11-2
CSASEYRANYEQYF TRBJ2-7 TRBV20-1
CASSSGGPLIYGYTF TRBJ1-2 TRBV7-9